Listed here are 20 T cell receptor beta chains from one sample, sequenced in a study of CD8 T cells in Susac syndrome. Reverse transcription used about 0.45 to 1 ug RNA and random hexamers. TCRdb fed the immunoSEQ multiplex PCR reads into MiXCR, producing one record per CDR3 protein. This sample carries about 21,000 distinct CDR3 sequences, 85% to 95% of them seen once, and the ten largest clones take less than 0.3%. Sequencing input: CD8+ T cells from PBMCs. These receptors came from a human donor in good health.

This rearrangement joins TRBV10-2 to TRBJ2-2; the D gene is possibly TRBD1 (5 bases). Trimming shortened V by 3 bases and J by 3 bases, and 8 bases separated the two germline ends. CDR1 is WSHSY, CDR2 SAAADI, per germline. The CDR3 contains 14 residues. The CDR3 loop reads CASSDQGYTGELFF. As DNA, the CDR3 is TGCGCCAGCAGTGACCAGGGATACACCGGGGAGCTGTTTTTT.

The chain carries TRBV12-5 and TRBJ2-7; D possibly uses TRBD1 or TRBD2 (5 bases each). Between the trimmed V and J ends, which lost 6 bases and 3 bases, there was a span of 15 bases. Germline lookup yields CDR1 LGHNT and CDR2 FRNRAP. The CDR3 consists of 14 residues. CDR3 sequence reads: CASGHRDGFYEQYF. DNA of the CDR3: TGTGCTAGTGGGCACCGGGACGGCTTCTACGAGCAGTACTTC.

V usage is TRBV9 and J usage is TRBJ2-1; 9 positions agree with TRBD2. Unmatched junction bases numbered 5, after V lost 0 bases and J lost 4 bases. The CDR3 extends over 16 amino acids. Germline V gene lookup returns CDR1 SGDLS and CDR2 YYNGEE. CDR3 region: CASSVDGGGVYNEQFF. Here the CDR3 DNA reads TGTGCCAGCAGCGTAGATGGCGGGGGGGTATACAATGAGCAGTTCTTC.

The chain couples TRBV20-1 to TRBJ2-1; 7 positions agree with TRBD2. The CDR3 is 16 amino acids. With V trimmed by 4 bases and J by 3 bases, 12 bases remained unmatched. Germline V gives CDR1 DFQATT, CDR2 SNEGSKA (reference sequence). DNA of the CDR3: TGCAGTGCTACCTTAACAATCAGCGGGAACTACAATGAGCAGTTCTTC. Protein: CSATLTISGNYNEQFF.

This chain connects TRBV9 to TRBJ2-5; 9 bases are a match to TRBD1. The CDR3 runs to 15 residues. Germline V CDR1 and CDR2: SGDLS, YYNGEE. With V trimmed by 3 bases and J by 6 bases, 9 bases remained unmatched. The CDR3 sequence is CASSGGQGRLKTQYF. As DNA, the CDR3 is TGTGCCAGCAGCGGGGGACAGGGACGGTTGAAGACCCAGTACTTC.

The chain couples TRBV25-1 to TRBJ1-2; D ambiguous. V gave up 1 base and J gave up 6 bases, with 15 bases separating them. This CDR3 contains 15 residues. The germline V gene encodes CDR1 MGHDK and CDR2 SYGVNS. CDR3 sequence reads: CASSEWEGTMDGYTF. The CDR3 region has the DNA TGTGCCAGCAGTGAATGGGAGGGAACTATGGATGGCTACACCTTC.

V gene TRBV7-9 combines with J gene TRBJ1-1; tentatively, D is TRBD1 (6 bases). CDR3 size: 11 residues. Per germline, CDR1 SEHNR and CDR2 FQNEAQ (reference sequence). Trimming removed 4 bases from V and 8 bases from J, with 8 bases in between. This chain's CDR3 is CASSYGTEAFF. For the CDR3, the DNA is TGTGCCAGCAGCTACGGGACAGAAGCTTTCTTT.

V gene TRBV5-5 combines with J gene TRBJ1-1, with D possibly matching TRBD1 (6 bases). Trimming took 4 bases from V and 3 from J, leaving 19 bases between them. Germline V gene sequence: CDR1 SGHKS, CDR2 YYEKEE (reference sequence). This CDR3 contains 16 residues. The CDR3 reads CASSLRQALLYTEAFF. The CDR3 region has the DNA TGTGCCAGCAGCCTCCGACAGGCTCTCCTGTACACTGAAGCTTTCTTT.

This clonotype is a singleton in its sample. The genes are TRBV9 and TRBJ2-2, with a weak D call TRBD2 (5 bases). CDR3 length equals 16 residues. The germline V gene encodes CDR1 SGDLS and CDR2 YYNGEE. The V end was cut by 0 bases, the J end by 2 bases, with 11 bases between. This chain's CDR3 is CASSVESGVNTGELFF. CDR3 sequence (DNA): TGTGCCAGCAGCGTAGAGTCCGGGGTAAACACCGGGGAGCTGTTTTTT.

The chain couples TRBV20-1 to TRBJ2-3; no clear D gene. Trimming took off 0 bases at V and 0 bases at J, with 10 bases between the two ends. The CDR3 sequence is 15 residues long. Germline CDR1 reads DFQATT; CDR2 reads SNEGSKA (reference sequence). The CDR3 is CSARDIYSSTDTQYF. DNA for the CDR3: TGCAGTGCTAGAGACATCTATTCTAGCACAGATACGCAGTATTTT.

The chain couples TRBV27 to TRBJ2-3; 9 bases fit TRBD2. The CDR3 consists of 14 residues. Germline loops: CDR1 MNHEY, CDR2 SMNVEV (reference sequence). The ends lost 7 bases at V and 3 bases at J; junction bases unmatched: 5. CDR3 sequence: CASNLAGPTDTQYF. The CDR3, as DNA: TGTGCCAGCAACCTAGCGGGGCCGACAGATACGCAGTATTTT.

The J gene is TRBJ1-5, the V gene TRBV9; 7 nucleotides agree with TRBD1. Trimming took 4 bases from V and 1 from J; bases not matched to a gene: 5. The CDR3 loop spans 15 amino acids. Germline V gives CDR1 SGDLS, CDR2 YYNGEE. CDR3 DNA: TGTGCCAGCAGCCTGACAGGGCAAAGCAATCAGCCCCAGCATTTT. This codes for CASSLTGQSNQPQHF.

The V call is TRBV12-3 or TRBV12-4, the J call TRBJ2-5, with D unresolved. This CDR3 has 15 residues. V lost 1 base and J lost 0, with 9 bases in between. Here the CDR3 DNA reads TGTGCCAGCAGTTTAGGAGAATCGTACCAAGAGACCCAGTACTTC. Amino acids: CASSLGESYQETQYF.

The chain recombines TRBV19 with TRBJ2-1; 11 bases match TRBD1. The CDR3 is 17 amino acids. V lost 3 bases to trimming and J lost 3 bases; unmatched junction nucleotides: 7. Germline values: CDR1 LNHDA, CDR2 SQIVND (reference sequence). In DNA, the CDR3 is TGTGCCAGTAGTATCCAATTCGGGACAGGGGGCTACAATGAGCAGTTCTTC. Protein: CASSIQFGTGGYNEQFF.

The CDR3 coding sequence is TGTGCCAGCAAGGAGGGATTGGGTGAAAAACTGTTTTTT. Its translation: CASKEGLGEKLFF. The gene calls are TRBV12-3 or TRBV12-4 and TRBJ1-4; D uncertain. Trimming took off 7 bases at V and 7 bases at J, with 13 bases between the two ends. This CDR3 contains 13 residues.

The chain couples TRBV5-6 to TRBJ2-5; 10 bases agree with TRBD2. The length of the CDR3 is 14 residues. The germline V gene has CDR1 SGHDT and CDR2 YYEEEE. J gave up 5 bases and V 3 bases, and 4 bases lay outside the gene matches. The CDR3 DNA reads TGTGCCAGCAGCTCCGGGACTAGCGTGGAGACCCAGTACTTC. Amino acid sequence: CASSSGTSVETQYF.

The chain uses TRBV5-4 and TRBJ1-1; D is perhaps TRBD1 (5 bases). This CDR3 is 17 amino acids long. The ends were cut back, 1 base at V and 0 bases at J, with 16 bases in the middle. CDR1 and CDR2 (germline): SGHNT, YYREEE (reference sequence). The CDR3: CASSLKGRMGVNTEAFF. In DNA form, the CDR3 reads TGTGCCAGCAGCTTGAAGGGTAGGATGGGGGTGAACACTGAAGCTTTCTTT.

This chain joins TRBV6-6 and TRBJ2-5, with 8 bases that match TRBD2. Germline V gene data show CDR1 as MNHNY and CDR2 as SVGAGI (reference sequence). This CDR3 has 12 amino acids. The J segment lost 5 bases and the V segment lost 7 bases, leaving 3 bases of the junction unmatched. CDR3 protein: CASNRGGETQYF. CDR3 DNA: TGTGCCAGCAATCGGGGGGGGGAGACCCAGTACTTC.

The chain uses TRBV2 and TRBJ1-4, with D hard to call. V was trimmed by 9 bases and J by 5 bases, leaving 13 bases between them. Germline assignment: CDR1 SNHLY and CDR2 FYNNEI. CDR3 length: 13 residues. The CDR3 protein is CAREERRNEKLFF. The CDR3, as DNA: TGTGCCAGGGAGGAAAGGAGGAATGAAAAACTGTTTTTT.

The gene calls are TRBV6-1 and TRBJ1-5; tentative D call: TRBD1 (6 bases). CDR3 length: 15 amino acids. CDR1 MNHNS and CDR2 SASEGT come from the germline V gene. Trimming left V 4 bases short and J 1 base short, with 11 bases between. The chain's CDR3 is CASSGPGVSNQPQHF. DNA of the CDR3: TGTGCCAGCAGTGGTCCAGGGGTAAGCAATCAGCCCCAGCATTTT.